This TCR beta chain was sequenced for a study of early T cells in non-severe SARS-CoV-2 infection. Study-wide background: From unsorted whole blood, bulk RNA was sequenced, and the chains remained unpaired.

Concerning this clonotype itself: Antigen: not known.

Individual cDNA molecules were tagged with unique molecular identifiers, the study reported. TCRdb passed the 5' RACE reads through MiXCR, listing each CDR3 protein once. This sample has tens of thousands of distinct CDR3 sequences, with about an eighth found just once. General study results and limits: Matches to VDJdb favored anti-spike CD8 responses and missed private and CD4 specificities.

Germline assignment: CDR1 MNHEY and CDR2 SVGAGI. This CDR3 is 15 amino acids long. The V segment lost 0 bases and the J segment 1 base; nucleotides outside the gene matches: 2. This receptor was identified in an adult who was a healthcare worker with PCR-confirmed SARS-CoV-2 infection or an uninfected control (not recorded which). The sample was whole blood. The chain combines TRBV6-5 with TRBJ2-5, with TRBD1 identical over 7 bases. The CDR3 nucleotides read TGTGCCAGCAGTTACTCGGGGGACAGCCAAGAGACCCAGTACTTC. Translating gives CASSYSGDSQETQYF.